This is a list of T cell receptor beta chains from one sample in a study of blood T cells in healthy people across ages. TCRdb re-called the 5' RACE reads through MiXCR, storing one row per CDR3 protein. The sample has more than 600,000 distinct CDR3 sequences, more than 20% seen once. The same specimen was also included in a second study, on T cells of mothers and their children.

Source material: blood. These receptors all come from a boy aged 5 to 17 in good health. The CDR3 runs from the conserved cysteine through the conserved F or W. The D gene is left open where the match is weak. Where a row states a size, it is once, few, many or the class of an expanded clone; other rows omit it.

D: TRBD2
V: TRBV7-2
J: TRBJ2-7
size: few
DNA: TGTGCCAGCAGCTTTGGGCTAGCGGGGGGGCACGAGCAGTACTTC
CDR3: CASSFGLAGGHEQYF

D: TRBD2
V: TRBV9
J: TRBJ2-5
size: few
DNA: TGTGCCAGCAGCGTAGAACTAGCGGGAGAGACCCAGTACTTC
CDR3: CASSVELAGETQYF

D: .
V: TRBV4-1
J: TRBJ2-1
size: .
DNA: TGCGCCAGCAGCCAAGTTTCATCAGTGGTCATGAATGAGCAGTTCTTC
CDR3: CASSQVSSVVMNEQFF

D: .
V: TRBV21-1
J: TRBJ2-3
size: .
DNA: TGTGCCAGCAGCAAATCCGCAGATACGCAGTATTTT
CDR3: CASSKSADTQYF

D: TRBD2
V: TRBV20-1
J: TRBJ2-5
size: few
DNA: TGCAGTGCTAGAGATCAGCGGGGGGCCGGAGAGACCCAGTACTTC
CDR3: CSARDQRGAGETQYF

D: TRBD2
V: TRBV7-9
J: TRBJ2-4
size: .
DNA: TGTGCCAGCAGTATGAAGCGGGAGGTCAGGAAAAACATTCAGTACTTC
CDR3: CASSMKREVRKNIQYF

D: TRBD1
V: TRBV25-1
J: TRBJ1-5
size: .
DNA: TGTGCCAGCAGTGGAGGGACAGGGAATCAGCCCCAGCATTTT
CDR3: CASSGGTGNQPQHF

D: .
V: TRBV7-9
J: TRBJ2-7
size: .
DNA: TGTGCCAGCAGCTTGCCCATTTCCTACGAGCAGTACTTC
CDR3: CASSLPISYEQYF

D: TRBD2
V: TRBV12-5
J: TRBJ2-2
size: few
DNA: TGTGCTAGTGGTTTGGCCTCCCTCGGGGGGGCCGGGGAGCTGTTTTTT
CDR3: CASGLASLGGAGELFF

D: .
V: TRBV19
J: TRBJ1-1
size: .
DNA: TGTGCCAGTAGTATTTATGGGGGCGTCACTGAAGCTTTCTTT
CDR3: CASSIYGGVTEAFF

D: TRBD1
V: TRBV3-1
J: TRBJ1-1
size: .
DNA: TGTGCCAGCAGCCAAGACGGGACAGGGACATCTGAAGCTTTCTTT
CDR3: CASSQDGTGTSEAFF

D: .
V: TRBV5-1
J: TRBJ1-4
size: few
DNA: TGCGCCAGCAGCCCTGGGACCGAAGGGGAAAAACTGTTTTTT
CDR3: CASSPGTEGEKLFF

D: .
V: TRBV14
J: TRBJ2-5
size: .
DNA: TGTGCCAGCAGCCAAGGGATGACCCAGGGGACCCAGTACTTC
CDR3: CASSQGMTQGTQYF

D: .
V: TRBV27
J: TRBJ2-1
size: .
DNA: TGTGCCAGCAGTTCCTATGGACTGTTCAATGAGCAGTTCTTC
CDR3: CASSSYGLFNEQFF

D: TRBD2
V: TRBV28
J: TRBJ2-3
size: .
DNA: TGTGCCAGCAGTTTAGGGGGAGGGCCTCCAGATACGCAGTATTTT
CDR3: CASSLGGGPPDTQYF

D: .
V: TRBV5-6
J: TRBJ2-4
size: few
DNA: TGTGCCAGCAGCGCCAACCTGTGGAAAAACATTCAGTACTTC
CDR3: CASSANLWKNIQYF

D: .
V: TRBV7-9
J: TRBJ2-7
size: few
DNA: TGTGCCAGCACGAAAGACGTAGCCGAGCAGTACTTC
CDR3: CASTKDVAEQYF

D: .
V: TRBV29-1
J: TRBJ2-5
size: many
DNA: TGCAGCGTTGAAGAAGAGACCCAGTACTTC
CDR3: CSVEEETQYF

D: .
V: TRBV12-3/TRBV12-4
J: TRBJ2-5
size: .
DNA: TGTGCCAGCACCAGTCCGGCGGGCGAGACCCAGTACTTC
CDR3: CASTSPAGETQYF

D: .
V: TRBV25-1
J: TRBJ2-5
size: once
DNA: TGTGCCAGCAGTGAGGAGTTTGCGGAGACCCAGTACTTC
CDR3: CASSEEFAETQYF

D: .
V: TRBV6-2/TRBV6-3
J: TRBJ1-6
size: few
DNA: TGTGCCAGCAGACCAAGGGTCGAGGCACCCCTCCACTTT
CDR3: CASRPRVEAPLHF

D: TRBD2
V: TRBV29-1
J: TRBJ2-1
size: few
DNA: TGCAGCGTTGAGGGCTCAGTAGCGGGAGACAATGAGCAGTTCTTC
CDR3: CSVEGSVAGDNEQFF

D: .
V: TRBV10-3
J: TRBJ2-5
size: .
DNA: TGTGCCATCAGCGACGGGTACCAAGAGACCCAGTACTTC
CDR3: CAISDGYQETQYF

D: .
V: TRBV29-1
J: TRBJ2-3
size: few
DNA: TGCAGCGTTGAAGATCAGACTAGCACAGATACGCAGTATTTT
CDR3: CSVEDQTSTDTQYF

D: .
V: TRBV20-1
J: TRBJ1-4
size: .
DNA: TGCAGTGCTAATAAGGGGAGGGGAGAAAAACTGTTTTTT
CDR3: CSANKGRGEKLFF

D: .
V: TRBV10-3
J: TRBJ2-7
size: .
DNA: TGTGCCATCAGTGAGTCGGAAGTTTACGAGCAGTACTTC
CDR3: CAISESEVYEQYF

D: .
V: TRBV6-2/TRBV6-3
J: TRBJ1-6
size: .
DNA: TGTGCCAGCAGTTACGGCGTTTCACCCCTCCACTTT
CDR3: CASSYGVSPLHF

D: TRBD1
V: TRBV7-2
J: TRBJ1-5
size: few
DNA: TGTGCCAGCAGCTTGGAGGGGGCGGACAATCAGCCCCAGCATTTT
CDR3: CASSLEGADNQPQHF

D: .
V: TRBV29-1
J: TRBJ2-7
size: few
DNA: TGCAGCGGACGGACCAACTACGAGCAGTACTTC
CDR3: CSGRTNYEQYF

D: .
V: TRBV6-6
J: TRBJ2-5
size: .
DNA: TGTGCCAGCAGTTCTCTTGCCGCGAAACAAGAGACCCAGTACTTC
CDR3: CASSSLAAKQETQYF

D: .
V: TRBV20-1
J: TRBJ2-7
size: .
DNA: TGCAGTGCTAGTCAAACACCCACTCACGAGCAGTACTTC
CDR3: CSASQTPTHEQYF